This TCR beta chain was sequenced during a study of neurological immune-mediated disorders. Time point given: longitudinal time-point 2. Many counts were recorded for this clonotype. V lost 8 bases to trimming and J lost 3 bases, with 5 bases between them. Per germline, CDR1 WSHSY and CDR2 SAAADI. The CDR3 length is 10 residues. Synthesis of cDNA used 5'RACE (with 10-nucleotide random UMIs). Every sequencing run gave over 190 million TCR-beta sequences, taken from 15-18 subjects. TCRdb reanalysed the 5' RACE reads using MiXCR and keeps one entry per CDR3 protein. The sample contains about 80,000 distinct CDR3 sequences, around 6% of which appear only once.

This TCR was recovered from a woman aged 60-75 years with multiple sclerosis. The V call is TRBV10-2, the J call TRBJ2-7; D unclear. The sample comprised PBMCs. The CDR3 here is CASGNYEQYF. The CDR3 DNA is TGCGCCAGCGGGAACTACGAGCAGTACTTC.